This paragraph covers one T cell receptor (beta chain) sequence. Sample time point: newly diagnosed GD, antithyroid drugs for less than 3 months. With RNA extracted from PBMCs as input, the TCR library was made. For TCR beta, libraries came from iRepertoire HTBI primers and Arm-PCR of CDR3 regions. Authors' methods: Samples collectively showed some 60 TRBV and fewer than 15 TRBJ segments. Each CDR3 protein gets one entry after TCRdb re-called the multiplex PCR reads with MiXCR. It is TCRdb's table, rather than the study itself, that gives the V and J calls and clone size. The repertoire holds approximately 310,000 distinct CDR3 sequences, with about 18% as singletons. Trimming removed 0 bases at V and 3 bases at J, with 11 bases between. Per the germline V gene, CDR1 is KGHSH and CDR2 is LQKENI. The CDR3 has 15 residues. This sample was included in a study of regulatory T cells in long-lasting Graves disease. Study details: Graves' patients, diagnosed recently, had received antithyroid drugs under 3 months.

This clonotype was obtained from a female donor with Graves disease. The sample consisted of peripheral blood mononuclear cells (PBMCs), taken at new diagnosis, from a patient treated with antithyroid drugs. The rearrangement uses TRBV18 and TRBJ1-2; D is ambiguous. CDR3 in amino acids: CASSPPNLIDYGYTF. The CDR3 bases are TGTGCCAGCTCACCACCGAATTTAATCGACTATGGCTACACCTTC.